The source of this T cell receptor beta chain is a study of a mutant IDH1 vaccine in newly diagnosed glioma. Study as a whole: Vaccines began 4-6 weeks after radiotherapy alone, or with temozolomide cycles. Males made up about 60% and females about 38% of treated patients, whose mean age was around 40 years. Most patients had received both radiotherapy and temozolomide, the prior options being radiotherapy, temozolomide, or both.

Time point given: week 11, during vaccination. It was 300 ug of mutant IDH1 20-mer peptide that made up each vaccine dose, given with topical imiquimod. Profiled with immunoSEQ multiplex PCR; TCRdb holds only in-frame clones, not every one. The table records more than 50,000 clones, about 89% of them present only once. The germline CDR1 and CDR2 sequences are MDHEN and SYDVKM. V lost 2 bases to trimming and J lost 5 bases; unmatched junction nucleotides: 9. This CDR3 is built from 16 residues. For this clone: Its antigen is currently unknown.

The specimen was PBMCs, collected from a glioma patient whose treatment included an IDH1 peptide vaccine. V is TRBV28 and J is TRBJ2-5; TRBD1 agrees at 9 bases. The sequence was obtained from a man in his forties or fifties with glioma. Here the CDR3 reads CASSLGGQGFQETQYF. CDR3 in DNA: TGTGCCAGCAGTTTAGGGGGACAGGGCTTTCAGGAGACCCAGTACTTC.